This entry features one T cell receptor (beta chain) sequence. These data belong to a study of blood T cell repertoires in COVID-19. Overall study: Collection of acute and convalescent COVID-19 samples took place in the United States, Italy and Spain. T cells, B-cell-depleted T cells, or PBMCs provided the cDNA or gDNA that served as material.

Looked up from germline, CDR1 is SGHDN and CDR2 is FVKESK. V lost 0 bases and J 11 bases, leaving 11 bases between the germline ends. CDR3 length equals 14 residues. In the study's own analysis: Estimates of nucleated cell counts were drawn from the amplification of reference gene primers. TCRdb's copy holds only in-frame clones and misses some; the assay was immunoSEQ multiplex PCR. Clone size and V and J calls were adopted from that table, with D and trimming inferred from the DNA. The sample carries 250,000 or so clones, around 79% recorded once. The receptor was derived from a woman at least 80 years old with acute or convalescent COVID-19. The sample taken for sequencing was peripheral blood. The chain recombines TRBV14 with TRBJ1-6; tentative D call: TRBD1 (5 bases). CDR3 bases: TGTGCCAGCAGCCAAGATCAGCCAGGGACACCCCTCCACTTT. Residues: CASSQDQPGTPLHF.